Listed below are T cell receptor beta chains from one sample, sequenced in a study of shared clonotypes between healthy human individuals. Clones were read by immunoSEQ multiplex PCR, and TCRdb kept only the in-frame ones, dropping some. The sample lists 1.5 million to 2.5 million clones; less than 95% were seen once. What was sequenced was naive CD8+ T cells sorted from blood. These receptors all stem from a man between 18 and 35 years old in good health. Both conserved end residues are part of each CDR3. A D gene is named only where the DNA matches it firmly. Clone size appears in some rows only: once, few, many, or a class for an expanded clone.

v_call,clone_size,j_call,d_call,cdr3_nt,cdr3_aa
TRBV6-6,-,TRBJ2-7,-,TGTGCCAGCAGTTATGGTTGGGACGAGCAGTACTTC,CASSYGWDEQYF
TRBV28,-,TRBJ1-5,-,TGTGCCAGCAGTTTATCCCTCCCCCAGCATTTT,CASSLSLPQHF
TRBV9,-,TRBJ2-7,-,TGTGCCAGCAGCGTAGAGGAGGGGGTGCCCTACGAGCAGTACTTC,CASSVEEGVPYEQYF
TRBV9,-,TRBJ1-2,TRBD1,TGTGCCAGCAGCGTCAACCAGGGGGATTCTGGCTACACCTTC,CASSVNQGDSGYTF
TRBV27,once,TRBJ1-5,TRBD1,TGTGCCAGCAGTTTATACAGGGGGGTTCAGCCCCAGCATTTT,CASSLYRGVQPQHF
TRBV13,-,TRBJ2-3,-,TGTGCCAGCAGCATGATAAGCACAGATACGCAGTATTTT,CASSMISTDTQYF
TRBV11-3,-,TRBJ2-2,-,TGTGCCAGCAGCTTAAGGGAGACTTACACCGGGGAGCTGTTTTTT,CASSLRETYTGELFF
TRBV5-4,-,TRBJ1-2,-,TGTGCCAGCAGCCTACAGGGAACCAATGGCTACACCTTC,CASSLQGTNGYTF
TRBV9,-,TRBJ2-5,-,TGTGCCAGCAGCCCTTCACTAGCTGGTGGGACCCAGTACTTC,CASSPSLAGGTQYF
TRBV6-1,-,TRBJ2-1,-,TGTGCCAGCAGTGAATTGGGGGCCGCGGACAATGAGCAGTTCTTC,CASSELGAADNEQFF
TRBV9,-,TRBJ2-7,TRBD2,TGTGCCAGCAGCGTAGGGTGGGGTAGCGGGCCTCCGGGCGAGCAGTACTTC,CASSVGWGSGPPGEQYF
TRBV7-8,-,TRBJ2-1,-,TGTGCCAGCAGCTCAGGGATCGAGCAGTTCTTC,CASSSGIEQFF
TRBV5-1,-,TRBJ2-2,-,TGCGCCAGCAGCGTGTTTGGCGGGGAGCTGTTTTTT,CASSVFGGELFF
TRBV5-4,-,TRBJ1-1,-,TGTGCCAGCAGCTGGGGGGGCGGAGCGAACACTGAAGCTTTCTTT,CASSWGGGANTEAFF
TRBV4-1,-,TRBJ2-3,-,TGCGCCAGCAGCCATAGACAGGCTAGCGATACGCAGTATTTT,CASSHRQASDTQYF
TRBV7-9,-,TRBJ2-1,TRBD2,TGTGCCAGCAGCTTACCTAGCGGTGGAGACTCCTACAATGAGCAGTTCTTC,CASSLPSGGDSYNEQFF
TRBV5-4,-,TRBJ2-7,-,TGTGCCAGCAGCTTTTGGGGGTCCTACGAGCAGTACTTC,CASSFWGSYEQYF
TRBV7-6,-,TRBJ1-1,-,TGTGCCAGCAGCCCCACAGGGTACAACACTGAAGCTTTCTTT,CASSPTGYNTEAFF
TRBV29-1,few,TRBJ1-2,-,TGCAGCGTCGAGACAGGCCTCTATGGCTACACCTTC,CSVETGLYGYTF
TRBV5-6,-,TRBJ2-1,-,TGTGCCAGCAGCTGGGGGCAGCGGGAATGGGACGGGGATGAGCAGTTCTTC,CASSWGQREWDGDEQFF
TRBV9,-,TRBJ1-2,TRBD1,TGTGCCAGCAGCGTGGCCGGGACAGAATATTTCCCCCTCTATGGCTACACCTTC,CASSVAGTEYFPLYGYTF
TRBV13,-,TRBJ1-2,TRBD1,TGTGCCAGCAGCTGGACAGGGTCTAACTATGGCTACACCTTC,CASSWTGSNYGYTF
TRBV12-5,few,TRBJ1-1,TRBD1,TGTGCTAGTGGCCCCGGACAGGGAGGGACTGAAGCTTTCTTT,CASGPGQGGTEAFF
TRBV7-7,-,TRBJ2-1,TRBD2,TGTGCTAGCAGCCTAGGTCTAGCGGGGGTCGATGAGCAGTTCTTC,CASSLGLAGVDEQFF
TRBV11-2,-,TRBJ2-7,-,TGTGCCAGCAGCCACTCGGCTTACGAGCAGTACTTC,CASSHSAYEQYF
TRBV7-8,-,TRBJ2-5,-,TGTGCCAGCAGCCCGGAGCACTACCAAGAGACCCAGTACTTC,CASSPEHYQETQYF
TRBV7-2,once,TRBJ1-2,-,TGTGCCAGCAGCCTGGAGCTGGGATTATACAACTATGGCTACACCTTC,CASSLELGLYNYGYTF
TRBV4-1,-,TRBJ2-2,TRBD2,TGCGCCAGCATGAACCGGATAGCGGGAGGGAACACCGGGGAGCTGTTTTTT,CASMNRIAGGNTGELFF